This TCR beta chain was identified in a study of T cell responses to AZD1222 COVID-19 vaccine. Study results and caveats: The donor cohort was predominantly white British with a female majority, and clonal diversity may have been underestimated.

Some clones are missing from TCRdb's copy, which holds only in-frame ones; the method was immunoSEQ multiplex PCR. The table includes approximately 110,000 clones, around 83% detected once. This clone was detected once. What it recognizes is unknown. This specimen was peripheral blood, taken 28 days after the second AZD1222 dose. This clonotype was obtained from an adult who received the AZD1222 COVID-19 vaccine.

The CDR3 protein is CASSASQYEQYF. DNA of the CDR3: TGCGCCAGCAGCGCCAGCCAATACGAGCAGTACTTC. The V gene is TRBV5-1, the J gene TRBJ2-7, with D hard to call. V was pared by 4 bases and J by 4 bases, with 9 bases between. CDR1 is SGHRS, CDR2 YFSETQ, per germline. The CDR3 runs to 12 residues. The complete variable domain, with remaining parts taken from reference TRBV5-1 and TRBJ2-7, reads KAGVTQTPRYLIKTRGQQVTLSCSPISGHRSVSWYQQTPGQGLQFLFEYFSETQRNKGNFPGRFSGRQFSNSRSEMNVSTLELGDSALYLCASSASQYEQYFGPGTRLTVT.